One sample yielded the 22 T cell receptor beta chains listed below, sequenced in a study of blood T cell repertoires in COVID-19. The repertoire was sequenced with immunoSEQ multiplex PCR; TCRdb's copy has only in-frame clones and lacks some. Of some 69,000 clones listed, roughly 87% are singletons. Specimen: peripheral blood. The source of these receptors is a woman aged 45 to 65 with active COVID-19.

This clone has a handful of counts. V usage is TRBV7-9 and J usage is TRBJ2-1; TRBD2 matches 11 bases. This CDR3 contains 17 residues. After removal of 4 bases from V and 6 bases from J, the junction contained 11 bases not matched to a gene. Germline V gives CDR1 SEHNR, CDR2 FQNEAQ (reference sequence). The CDR3 loop reads CASSSLLAGVEGNEQFF. The DNA of the CDR3 is TGTGCCAGCAGCTCTTTACTAGCGGGAGTTGAGGGCAATGAGCAGTTCTTC.

This clone was counted a single time. The rearrangement joins TRBV7-7 to TRBJ2-2; the match to TRBD2 covers 8 bases. This CDR3 is 14 amino acids long. The germline CDR1 and CDR2 sequences are SSHAT and FNYEAQ (reference sequence). The V and J ends lost 5 bases and 4 bases, in that order; junction bases with no gene match: 3. The CDR3 coding sequence is TGTGCCAGCAGCCTCACTAGCGGCACCGGGGAGCTGTTTTTT. This sequence encodes CASSLTSGTGELFF.

V is TRBV7-3 and J is TRBJ2-1; 7 nucleotides line up with TRBD2. V was pared by 3 bases and J by 3 bases, with 2 bases of the junction left unmatched. CDR1 SGHTA and CDR2 FQGTGA come from the germline V gene. This CDR3 is built from 14 residues. CDR3 residues: CASSLSGVYNEQFF. The CDR3 nucleotides are TGTGCCAGCAGCTTGAGCGGGGTCTACAATGAGCAGTTCTTC.

The rearrangement uses TRBV20-1 and TRBJ1-1; D remains unclear. The germline V gene has CDR1 DFQATT and CDR2 SNEGSKA (reference sequence). This CDR3 contains 11 residues. V was trimmed by 6 bases and J by 3 bases, leaving 8 bases between them. The CDR3 DNA sequence: TGCAGTGCCAGCGACGACACTGAAGCTTTCTTT. It yields the protein CSASDDTEAFF.

The V gene is TRBV9, the J gene TRBJ2-1, with D unresolved. This CDR3 spans 15 amino acids. Trimming removed 0 bases from V and 4 bases from J, with 11 bases in between. CDR1 SGDLS and CDR2 YYNGEE come from the germline V gene. In DNA form, the CDR3 reads TGTGCCAGCAGCGTAGGGGCCTCGGCGTACAATGAGCAGTTCTTC. Protein sequence: CASSVGASAYNEQFF.

This chain's CDR3 is CASRGSGRHTYNEQFF. DNA of the CDR3: TGTGCCAGCAGAGGTAGCGGGAGGCACACCTACAATGAGCAGTTCTTC. This chain connects TRBV11-2 to TRBJ2-1; 10 nucleotides agree with TRBD2. Unmatched junction bases numbered 7, after V lost 6 bases and J lost 2 bases. CDR1 and CDR2 from the germline V gene are SGHAT and FQNNGV. The CDR3 length is 16 residues.

The chain joins TRBV7-9 to TRBJ2-1; D is possibly TRBD1 (5 bases). The germline V and J ends were trimmed by 2 bases and 9 bases, with 8 bases remaining between them. CDR3 length equals 12 residues. Per germline, CDR1 SEHNR and CDR2 FQNEAQ (reference sequence). CDR3: CASSLKGSEQFF. CDR3 bases: TGTGCCAGCAGCTTAAAGGGGTCTGAGCAGTTCTTC.

This clone was detected only once. This sequence joins TRBV5-6 and TRBJ1-2; TRBD1 matches at 7 bases. Germline assignment: CDR1 SGHDT and CDR2 YYEEEE. The CDR3 loop spans 14 amino acids. Trimming took 4 bases from V and 8 from J; bases not matched to a gene: 11. The CDR3 loop is CASSSGDRAGGYTF. The CDR3 bases are TGTGCCAGCAGCAGCGGAGACAGGGCTGGCGGCTACACCTTC. The full variable domain, completed using reference TRBV5-6 and TRBJ1-2, is DAGVTQSPTHLIKTRGQQVTLRCSPKSGHDTVSWYQQALGQGPQFIFQYYEEEERQRGNFPDRFSGHQFPNYSSELNVNALLLGDSALYLCASSSGDRAGGYTFGSGTRLTVV.

This clone has only one observation. The chain couples TRBV3-1 (or the pseudogene TRBV3-2) to TRBJ1-5; D gene unclear. This CDR3 is built from 13 residues. Germline lookup yields CDR1 LGHDT and CDR2 YNNKEL (reference sequence). V lost 3 bases and J 8 bases, leaving 11 bases between the germline ends. CDR3 in DNA: TGTGCCAGCAGCCAGGCTGACTATGAGCCCCAGCATTTT. Its protein product is CASSQADYEPQHF.

The J gene is TRBJ2-4, the V gene TRBV6-4, with D maybe TRBD2 (5 bases). Germline-derived CDR1 and CDR2 are MRHNA and SNTAGT. V lost 2 bases to trimming and J lost 9 bases, with 14 bases between them. The CDR3 is 14 residues long. CDR3 loop: CASSDNPEAAIQYF. The CDR3 region has the DNA TGTGCCAGCAGTGACAACCCGGAGGCAGCCATTCAGTACTTC.

This clone was detected a few times. The chain couples TRBV29-1 to TRBJ2-3; possible D gene TRBD1, 6 bases. Between the trimmed V and J ends, which lost 4 bases and 2 bases, there was a span of 10 bases. The CDR3 runs 13 residues. Germline V gene data show CDR1 as SQVTM and CDR2 as ANQGSEA. The CDR3 nucleotides are TGCAGCGTTGCCAGGACAGACACAGATACGCAGTATTTT. As protein: CSVARTDTDTQYF.

The rearrangement uses TRBV29-1 and TRBJ1-5; 9 nucleotides line up with TRBD1. Germline CDR1 is SQVTM and CDR2 is ANQGSEA. The CDR3 covers 15 residues. V shed 6 bases, J shed 3 bases, and the junction held 9 bases outside the gene matches. CDR3 residues: CSVRNGQGPNQPQHF. As DNA, the CDR3 is TGCAGCGTCAGAAACGGACAGGGGCCCAATCAGCCCCAGCATTTT.

The chain employs TRBV5-1 and TRBJ1-2, with D perhaps TRBD1 (5 bases). Germline V CDR1 and CDR2: SGHRS, YFSETQ. This CDR3 contains 14 residues. V lost 3 bases, J lost 0 bases, and 9 bases lay in between. The CDR3 reads CASSSRAANYGYTF. Here the CDR3 DNA reads TGCGCCAGCAGCTCCAGGGCGGCTAACTATGGCTACACCTTC.

The chain joins TRBV9 to TRBJ1-1; no clear D. Per germline, CDR1 SGDLS and CDR2 YYNGEE. Deletions cut 4 bases from V and 1 base from J, with 11 bases between. The CDR3 covers 14 residues. The CDR3 DNA reads as TGTGCCAGCAGCCCCGGTCCGGGGAACACTGAAGCTTTCTTT. It translates to CASSPGPGNTEAFF.

V and J are TRBV28 and TRBJ2-4; tentative D call: TRBD1 (6 bases). V lost 6 bases to trimming and J lost 8 bases, with 14 bases between them. Germline-derived CDR1 and CDR2 are MDHEN and SYDVKM. The CDR3 runs 13 residues. The CDR3 DNA reads as TGTGCCAGCAGAAAACAGGGCGGAGACATTCAGTACTTC. It codes for CASRKQGGDIQYF.

The chain is built from TRBV2 and TRBJ2-2, with 11 bases lining up with TRBD2. The CDR3 sequence is 14 residues long. V gave up 4 bases and J gave up 5 bases; unmatched junction bases: 0. The germline V gene has CDR1 SNHLY and CDR2 FYNNEI. The CDR3 DNA reads TGTGCCAGCAGTGGGACTAGCGGGACCGGGGAGCTGTTTTTT. Translated: CASSGTSGTGELFF.

CDR3 nucleotide sequence: TGTGCCAGCAGCTCGACTAGCGGCGATTACAATGAGCAGTTCTTC. Protein product: CASSSTSGDYNEQFF. V gene TRBV7-2 combines with J gene TRBJ2-1, with 9 bases lining up with TRBD2. The germline CDR1 and CDR2 sequences are SGHTA and FQGNSA. V lost 4 bases and J lost 4; bases outside the gene matches: 5. The CDR3 runs 15 residues.

The CDR3 loop is CASRNVGGPDYEQYF. CDR3 nucleotide sequence: TGTGCCAGCAGAAATGTAGGGGGACCGGACTACGAGCAGTACTTC. V gene TRBV11-2 combines with J gene TRBJ2-7; possibly TRBD1 for D (6 bases). V dropped 6 bases and J dropped 3 bases, with 18 bases sitting between them. The length of the CDR3 is 15 residues. In germline, CDR1 is SGHAT, CDR2 FQNNGV.

This clone was observed once. This chain uses TRBV30 with TRBJ2-7; 9 positions agree with TRBD1. V was pared by 3 bases and J by 5 bases, with 8 bases of the junction left unmatched. Germline lookup yields CDR1 GTSNPN and CDR2 SVGIG (reference sequence). The CDR3 spans 14 residues. The chain's CDR3 is CAWSSRTGANEQYF. The CDR3 region has the DNA TGTGCCTGGAGCTCCCGGACAGGGGCCAACGAGCAGTACTTC. Together with reference TRBV30 and TRBJ2-7, the CDR3 gives the full variable domain: SQTIHQWPATLVQPVGSPLSLECTVEGTSNPNLYWYRQAAGRGLQLLFYSVGIGQISSEVPQNLSASRPQDRQFILSSKKLLLSDSGFYLCAWSSRTGANEQYFGPGTRLTVT.

This clone was detected once. This chain joins TRBV5-6 and TRBJ2-1; D gene uncertain. The CDR3 is 12 residues long. V shed 4 bases and J shed 10 bases, with 12 bases lying between them. Germline V CDR1 and CDR2: SGHDT, YYEEEE. The CDR3 region has the DNA TGTGCCAGCAGCGGAGTCCTCAACGAGCAGTTCTTC. Its translation is CASSGVLNEQFF.

V gene TRBV9 combines with J gene TRBJ1-2, with 7 bases aligning to TRBD1. V lost 4 bases to trimming and J lost 7 bases; unmatched junction nucleotides: 7. Germline V gives CDR1 SGDLS, CDR2 YYNGEE. There are 13 residues in the CDR3. The CDR3 DNA reads TGTGCCAGCAGCCAGACGACAGGGACTGGCTACACCTTC. This encodes CASSQTTGTGYTF.

This sequence joins TRBV30 and TRBJ2-3, with a weak D call TRBD1 (5 bases). Germline CDR1 is GTSNPN and CDR2 is SVGIG (reference sequence). The CDR3 covers 12 residues. Trimming took off 7 bases at V and 2 bases at J, with 10 bases between the two ends. The CDR3 is CAYSQVTDTQYF. CDR3 in DNA: TGTGCCTACTCACAGGTCACAGATACGCAGTATTTT.